Sequencing of this T cell receptor beta chain was carried out in a study of CD4 T cells in relation to SARS-CoV-2 and coronaviruses. Overall study context: TCR beta CDR3s were sequenced after roughly nine-day antigen culture of PBMCs. The negative reference was HIV-1 Nef peptide pool or peptide-free culture. Study results and caveats: Approximately 65% of donors had memory CD4+ clonotypes crossrecognizing SARS-CoV-2 and common cold coronavirus spike.

In the case of this clone: Its antigen remains unknown.

CD4+ T cells from unexposed donors were obtained before the COVID-19 pandemic (2011-2018). The cells were cultured for 10 days before CD4+ T cells were isolated. As cell numbers allowed, unexposed-donor CD4+ T cells faced SARS-CoV-2 S/N and four cold-coronavirus spikes. TCRdb's copy holds only in-frame clones and misses some; the assay was immunoSEQ multiplex PCR. The table includes approximately 26,000 clones, just under 75% detected once. Specimen: CD4+ T cells from PBMCs, cultured in vitro. This clonotype was obtained from a human donor in good health.

The CDR3 spells CASSPGPRGIDEQFF. The CDR3 bases are TGTGCCAGCAGCCCGGGACCGAGAGGTATCGATGAGCAGTTCTTC. V gene TRBV7-2 combines with J gene TRBJ2-1; possibly TRBD1 or TRBD2 for D (5 bases each). CDR1 SGHTA and CDR2 FQGNSA come from the germline V gene. V was pared by 5 bases and J by 8 bases, with 19 bases between. The CDR3 covers 15 residues.